Each of the 27 T cell receptor beta chains below was sequenced from the same sample in a study of OX40 agonist ivuxolimab in advanced cancers. Clones were sequenced by immunoSEQ multiplex PCR, and TCRdb holds only the in-frame ones, with some missing. The sample records about 80,000 clones, 84% being singletons. The sequencing here drew on CD4+ or CD8+ T cells sorted from blood, taken in a trial of the OX40 agonist ivuxolimab. The source is an adult with an advanced solid tumor such as melanoma, head and neck, liver or kidney cancer.

The J gene is TRBJ1-2, the V gene TRBV6-1, with D possibly TRBD1 on 5 matching bases. Germline lookup yields CDR1 MNHNS and CDR2 SASEGT. V was pared by 7 bases and J by 4 bases, with 13 bases between. CDR3 length: 13 amino acids. In DNA form, the CDR3 reads TGTGCCAGCAAACTGGCAGGGCTCTATGGCTACACCTTC. Its translation is CASKLAGLYGYTF.

This clone was seen a handful of times. The rearrangement links TRBV5-1 to TRBJ2-5; no firm D call. Trimming stripped 2 bases from V and 0 bases from J, with 11 bases between. The germline V gene has CDR1 SGHRS and CDR2 YFSETQ. This CDR3 is 15 amino acids long. The CDR3 is CASSLMNAYQETQYF. In nucleotides, the CDR3 is TGCGCCAGCAGCTTAATGAATGCATACCAAGAGACCCAGTACTTC. Using reference TRBV5-1 and TRBJ2-5 for the parts outside the CDR3, the full variable domain is KAGVTQTPRYLIKTRGQQVTLSCSPISGHRSVSWYQQTPGQGLQFLFEYFSETQRNKGNFPGRFSGRQFSNSRSEMNVSTLELGDSALYLCASSLMNAYQETQYFGPGTRLLVL.

V usage is TRBV4-1 and J usage is TRBJ2-2; 9 bases are a match to TRBD2. CDR1 is MGHRA, CDR2 YSYEKL, per germline. The J segment lost 6 bases and the V segment lost 1 base, leaving 9 bases of the junction unmatched. The CDR3 has 17 amino acids. The CDR3: CASSQALTGTSSGELFF. CDR3 DNA sequence: TGCGCCAGCAGCCAAGCCCTAACCGGGACTAGCTCCGGGGAGCTGTTTTTT.

The CDR3 region has the DNA TGTGCCAGCAGTTTATCCCCCCACCGGACAGGCCCAAGTGAAAAACTGTTTTTT. This encodes CASSLSPHRTGPSEKLFF. This chain joins TRBV27 and TRBJ1-4; TRBD1 matches at 7 bases. Germline V lookup: CDR1 MNHEY, CDR2 SMNVEV (reference sequence). This CDR3 region has 18 residues. V shed 0 bases, J shed 7 bases, and the junction held 14 bases outside the gene matches.

This clone was observed a single time. The rearrangement links TRBV5-1 to TRBJ2-1, with TRBD2 matching over 9 bases. The CDR3 spans 15 residues. Germline CDR1 reads SGHRS; CDR2 reads YFSETQ. V shed 0 bases, J shed 10 bases, and the junction held 8 bases outside the gene matches. CDR3 nucleotide sequence: TGCGCCAGCAGCTTGGCTGGCGGGAGGGGCGGCGAGCAGTTCTTC. Translation: CASSLAGGRGGEQFF.

The chain is built from TRBV5-8 and TRBJ1-5; tentatively, D is TRBD1 (5 bases). V gave up 1 base and J gave up 3 bases, with 8 bases separating them. CDR1 is SGHTS and CDR2 is YDEGEE in the germline V gene. The CDR3 has 14 residues. CDR3 in amino acids: CASSLSRDNQPQHF. DNA for the CDR3: TGTGCCAGCAGCTTGAGCAGGGACAATCAGCCCCAGCATTTT.

The J gene is TRBJ1-3, the V gene TRBV6-1; D remains unclear. This CDR3 spans 12 amino acids. With 0 bases removed from V and 7 bases from J, the gap between germline ends came to 4 bases. Per the germline V gene, CDR1 is MNHNS and CDR2 is SASEGT. As DNA, the CDR3 is TGTGCCAGCAGTGAAGCGCGTAACACCATATATTTT. Translation: CASSEARNTIYF.

The gene calls are TRBV13 and TRBJ2-5, with a tentative D call TRBD1 (6 bases). V dropped 5 bases and J dropped 7 bases, with 14 bases sitting between them. The CDR3 contains 13 residues. The germline CDR1 and CDR2 sequences are PRHDT and FYEKMQ (reference sequence). In DNA, the CDR3 is TGTGCCAGCAGCCTGGGACACCAGGTGACCCAGTACTTC. It is translated as CASSLGHQVTQYF.

This chain connects TRBV7-2 to TRBJ1-4; no clear D. V gave up 4 bases and J gave up 6 bases, with 9 bases separating them. CDR3 length: 13 residues. Germline CDR1 SGHTA, CDR2 FQGNSA. CDR3 DNA: TGTGCCAGCAGCTACGGAAACGATGAAAAACTGTTTTTT. It specifies CASSYGNDEKLFF.

This chain uses TRBV2 with TRBJ2-3; D is possibly TRBD1 or TRBD2 (7 bases each). Trimming shortened V by 3 bases and J by 6 bases, and 16 bases separated the two germline ends. This CDR3 is built from 15 residues. Per the germline V gene, CDR1 is SNHLY and CDR2 is FYNNEI. The CDR3 protein is CASSDFGQGGDTQYF. Written as DNA, the CDR3 is TGTGCCAGCAGTGACTTCGGGCAGGGGGGGGATACGCAGTATTTT.

This rearrangement joins TRBV6-1 to TRBJ2-7, with TRBD1 as a possible D gene (5 bases). This CDR3 is built from 13 residues. Germline CDR1 is MNHNS and CDR2 is SASEGT. The V end was cut by 6 bases, the J end by 1 base, with 10 bases between. CDR3 residues: CASRSQGSYEQYF. Written as DNA, the CDR3 is TGTGCCAGCAGGTCCCAGGGTTCCTACGAGCAGTACTTC.

The table lists this clone with a few counts. For the CDR3, the DNA is TGTGCCTGGGGCGGACAGGGGATTAATCAGCCCCAGCATTTT. This codes for CAWGGQGINQPQHF. The V and J genes are TRBV30 and TRBJ1-5; 9 bases align to TRBD1. After removal of 5 bases from V and 4 bases from J, the junction contained 6 bases not matched to a gene. Germline CDR1 is GTSNPN and CDR2 is SVGIG (reference sequence). The CDR3 covers 14 residues.

The V gene is TRBV5-1, the J gene TRBJ2-7; possible D gene TRBD2, 5 bases. This CDR3 is 13 amino acids long. In germline, CDR1 is SGHRS, CDR2 YFSETQ. V lost 1 base to trimming and J lost 2 bases, with 7 bases between them. CDR3 nucleotide sequence: TGCGCCAGCAGCTTGACCGGGGCCTACGAGCAGTACTTC. Amino acid sequence: CASSLTGAYEQYF.

The chain joins TRBV14 to TRBJ1-5; D remains ambiguous. V lost 4 bases to trimming and J lost 3 bases, with 7 bases between them. Germline lookup yields CDR1 SGHDN and CDR2 FVKESK. This CDR3 has 13 amino acids. The CDR3 spells CASSLESNQPQHF. CDR3 nucleotides: TGTGCCAGCAGCCTCGAGTCCAATCAGCCCCAGCATTTT.

V usage is TRBV7-2 and J usage is TRBJ2-1; D gene uncertain. The CDR3 totals 12 residues. The V end was cut by 5 bases, the J end by 7 bases, with 9 bases between. Germline values: CDR1 SGHTA, CDR2 FQGNSA. The DNA for the CDR3 is TGTGCCAGCAGCCCCTTTAGGAATGAGCAGTTCTTC. This codes for CASSPFRNEQFF.

This chain connects TRBV5-1 to TRBJ1-3, with D unresolved. Germline V gives CDR1 SGHRS, CDR2 YFSETQ. The CDR3 is 15 amino acids. Trimming pared 4 bases from V and 2 bases from J, leaving 13 bases between. The CDR3 reads CASSRDWGTGNTIYF. The CDR3 bases are TGCGCCAGCAGCCGTGACTGGGGAACTGGAAACACCATATATTTT.

The chain carries TRBV11-3 and TRBJ1-2; unclear D gene. This CDR3 is built from 13 residues. V lost 0 bases and J 3 bases, leaving 5 bases between the germline ends. Looked up from germline, CDR1 is SGHNT and CDR2 is YENEEA. The CDR3, as DNA: TGTGCCAGCAGCTTAGACGGGGACTATGGCTACACCTTC. Encoded protein: CASSLDGDYGYTF.

The rearrangement uses TRBV18 and TRBJ2-2; the D is unclear. Germline V CDR1 and CDR2: KGHSH, LQKENI. The CDR3 covers 14 residues. V was clipped by 3 bases and J by 4 bases, with 9 bases between them. In nucleotides, the CDR3 is TGTGCCAGCTCACCGGCCAGTATCACCGGGGAGCTGTTTTTT. Translation gives CASSPASITGELFF.

V usage is TRBV4-3 and J usage is TRBJ1-1; 9 nucleotides match TRBD1. CDR1 and CDR2 from the germline V gene are LGHNA and YSLEER. The CDR3 is made up of 15 amino acids. Unmatched junction bases numbered 8, after V lost 4 bases and J lost 5 bases. The CDR3 loop is CASSRRQGERTEAFF. In DNA form, the CDR3 reads TGCGCCAGCAGCCGCAGACAGGGGGAAAGGACTGAAGCTTTCTTT.

The chain recombines TRBV9 with TRBJ1-5; no definite D call. Trimming left V 1 base short and J 5 bases short, with 7 bases between. CDR1 and CDR2 (germline): SGDLS, YYNGEE. CDR3 size: 13 residues. The CDR3 DNA reads TGTGCCAGCAGCGTATCGAGCGATCAGCCCCAGCATTTT. The encoded protein is CASSVSSDQPQHF.

The V gene is TRBV11-2, the J gene TRBJ2-7; 11 bases map to TRBD1. J was trimmed by 5 bases and V by 4 bases; bases with no gene match: 7. This CDR3 spans 15 amino acids. Looked up from germline, CDR1 is SGHAT and CDR2 is FQNNGV. The CDR3 DNA reads as TGTGCCAGCAGCTACGGACAGGGGGCGATCAACGAGCAGTACTTC. Protein: CASSYGQGAINEQYF. The full variable domain, with the rest looked up from reference TRBV11-2 and TRBJ2-7, is EAGVAQSPRYKIIEKRQSVAFWCNPISGHATLYWYQQILGQGPKLLIQFQNNGVVDDSQLPKDRFSAERLKGVDSTLKIQPAKLEDSAVYLCASSYGQGAINEQYFGPGTRLTVT.

V gene TRBV7-9 combines with J gene TRBJ2-3; D unresolved. CDR1 is SEHNR and CDR2 is FQNEAQ in the germline V gene (reference sequence). Trimming pared 1 base from V and 3 bases from J, leaving 8 bases between. The CDR3 contains 14 residues. The CDR3 sequence is CASSLGVGTDTQYF. CDR3 DNA: TGTGCCAGCAGCTTAGGTGTGGGGACAGATACGCAGTATTTT.

This chain connects TRBV7-2 to TRBJ2-5, with 7 bases lining up with TRBD1. The ends lost 2 bases at V and 2 bases at J; junction bases unmatched: 5. This CDR3 contains 15 residues. The germline V gene encodes CDR1 SGHTA and CDR2 FQGNSA. The CDR3 loop is CASSLQKGAQETQYF. The CDR3 DNA reads TGTGCCAGCAGCTTACAAAAGGGGGCTCAAGAGACCCAGTACTTC.

The chain combines TRBV5-1 with TRBJ2-5; weak D call: TRBD2 (6 bases). V lost 4 bases and J lost 5, with 18 bases in between. Germline values: CDR1 SGHRS, CDR2 YFSETQ. The CDR3 extends over 15 amino acids. DNA of the CDR3: TGCGCCAGCAGCGCCACTAGCTTGGGTATTGAGACCCAGTACTTC. This gives the protein CASSATSLGIETQYF.

The chain is built from TRBV25-1 and TRBJ2-5; no firm D call. The V gene's germline CDR1 is MGHDK and CDR2 SYGVNS. V was cut by 3 bases and J by 1 base, with 9 bases left in between. This CDR3 comprises 14 residues. This CDR3 is CASSDKQFQETQYF. The CDR3 DNA sequence: TGTGCCAGCAGTGACAAACAGTTCCAAGAGACCCAGTACTTC.

This chain uses TRBV25-1 with TRBJ1-1; 7 bases agree with TRBD1. J gave up 0 bases and V 6 bases, and 16 bases lay outside the gene matches. CDR3 length: 18 residues. Germline V gene sequence: CDR1 MGHDK, CDR2 SYGVNS. This CDR3 is CASSPLGWGQRVNTEAFF. The CDR3, as DNA: TGTGCCAGCAGCCCTCTGGGCTGGGGACAGAGGGTGAACACTGAAGCTTTCTTT.

The chain combines TRBV7-9 with TRBJ2-5; possibly TRBD1 for D (5 bases). V was clipped by 4 bases and J by 4 bases, with 19 bases between them. Germline loops: CDR1 SEHNR, CDR2 FQNEAQ (reference sequence). The CDR3 spans 16 residues. The CDR3 loop is CASSSFVLTDLETQYF. In DNA, the CDR3 is TGTGCCAGCAGCTCTTTTGTTCTGACAGACTTAGAGACCCAGTACTTC.